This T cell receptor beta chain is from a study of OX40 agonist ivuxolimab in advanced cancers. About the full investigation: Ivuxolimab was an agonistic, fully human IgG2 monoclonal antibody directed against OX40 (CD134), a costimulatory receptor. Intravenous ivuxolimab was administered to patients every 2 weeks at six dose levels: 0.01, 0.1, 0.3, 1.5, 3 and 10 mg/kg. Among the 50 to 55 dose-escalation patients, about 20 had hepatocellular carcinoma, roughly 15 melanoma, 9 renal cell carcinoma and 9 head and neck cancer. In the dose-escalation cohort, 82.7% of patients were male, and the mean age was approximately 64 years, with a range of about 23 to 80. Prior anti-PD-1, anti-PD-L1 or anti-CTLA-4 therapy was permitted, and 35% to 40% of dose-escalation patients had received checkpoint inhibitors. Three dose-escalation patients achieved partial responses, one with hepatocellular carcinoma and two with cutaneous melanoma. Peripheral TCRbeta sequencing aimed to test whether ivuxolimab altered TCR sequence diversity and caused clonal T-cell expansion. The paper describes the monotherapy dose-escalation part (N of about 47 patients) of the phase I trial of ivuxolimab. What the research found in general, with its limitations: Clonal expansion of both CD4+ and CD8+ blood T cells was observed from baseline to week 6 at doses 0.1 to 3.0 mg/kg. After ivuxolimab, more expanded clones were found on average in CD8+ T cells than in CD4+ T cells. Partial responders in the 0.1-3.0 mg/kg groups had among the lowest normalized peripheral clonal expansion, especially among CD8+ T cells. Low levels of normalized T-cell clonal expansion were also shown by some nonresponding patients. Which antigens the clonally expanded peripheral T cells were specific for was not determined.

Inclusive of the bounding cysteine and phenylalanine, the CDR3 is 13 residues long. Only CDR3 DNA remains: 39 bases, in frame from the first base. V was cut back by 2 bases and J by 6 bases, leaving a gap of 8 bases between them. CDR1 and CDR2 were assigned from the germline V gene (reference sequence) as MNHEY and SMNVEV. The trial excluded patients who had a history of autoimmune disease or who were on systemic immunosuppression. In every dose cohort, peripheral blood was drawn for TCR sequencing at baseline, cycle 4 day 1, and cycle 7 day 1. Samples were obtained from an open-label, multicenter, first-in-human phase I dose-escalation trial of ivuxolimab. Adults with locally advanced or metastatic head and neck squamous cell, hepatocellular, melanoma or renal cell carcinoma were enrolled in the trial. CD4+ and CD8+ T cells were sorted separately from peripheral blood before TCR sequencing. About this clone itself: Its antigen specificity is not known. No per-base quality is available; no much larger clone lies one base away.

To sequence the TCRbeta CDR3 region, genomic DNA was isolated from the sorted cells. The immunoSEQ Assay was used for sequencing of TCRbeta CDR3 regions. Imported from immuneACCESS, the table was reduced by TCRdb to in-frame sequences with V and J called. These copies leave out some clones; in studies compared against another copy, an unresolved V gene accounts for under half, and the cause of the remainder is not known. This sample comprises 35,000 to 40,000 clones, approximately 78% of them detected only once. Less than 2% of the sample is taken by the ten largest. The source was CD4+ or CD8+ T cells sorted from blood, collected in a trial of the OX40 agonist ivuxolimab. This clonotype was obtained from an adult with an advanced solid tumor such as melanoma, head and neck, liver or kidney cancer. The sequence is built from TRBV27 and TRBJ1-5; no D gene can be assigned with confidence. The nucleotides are TGTGCCAGCAGTTTAGCCATCGGTCAGCCCCAGCATTTT. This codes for CASSLAIGQPQHF.